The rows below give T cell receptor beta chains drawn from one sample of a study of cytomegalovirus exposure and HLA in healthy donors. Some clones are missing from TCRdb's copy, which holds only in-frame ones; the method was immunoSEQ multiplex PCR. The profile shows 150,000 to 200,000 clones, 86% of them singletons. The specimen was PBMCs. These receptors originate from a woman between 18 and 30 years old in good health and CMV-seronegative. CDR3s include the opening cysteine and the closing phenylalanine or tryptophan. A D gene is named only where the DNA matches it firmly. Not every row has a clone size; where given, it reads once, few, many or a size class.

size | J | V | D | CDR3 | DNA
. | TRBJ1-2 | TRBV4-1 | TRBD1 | CASSQDPGDSRRDGYTF | TGCGCCAGCAGCCAAGATCCCGGGGACAGCCGGCGGGATGGCTACACCTTC
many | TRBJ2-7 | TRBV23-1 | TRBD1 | CASSRTGGSYEQYF | TGCGCCAGCAGTCGGACAGGGGGCTCCTACGAGCAGTACTTC
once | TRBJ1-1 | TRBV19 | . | CASSMNRETEAFF | TGTGCCAGTAGTATGAACAGGGAGACTGAAGCTTTCTTT
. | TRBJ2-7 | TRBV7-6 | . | CASSLAREYEQYF | TGTGCCAGCAGCTTAGCGCGAGAGTACGAGCAGTACTTC
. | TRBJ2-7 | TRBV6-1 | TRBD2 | CASSETASGSYEQYF | TGTGCCAGCAGTGAAACGGCTAGCGGGAGTTACGAGCAGTACTTC
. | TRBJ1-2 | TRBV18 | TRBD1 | CASSQADRGYGYTF | TGTGCCAGCTCTCAAGCGGACAGGGGATATGGCTACACCTTC
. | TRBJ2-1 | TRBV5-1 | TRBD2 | CASSLVRGGSFNEQFF | TGCGCCAGCAGCTTGGTGCGGGGGGGATCCTTCAATGAGCAGTTCTTC
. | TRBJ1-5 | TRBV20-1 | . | CSAASGQPQHF | TGCAGTGCCGCCTCGGGTCAGCCCCAGCATTTT
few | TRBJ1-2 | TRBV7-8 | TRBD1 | CASSLEGTGVGYTF | TGTGCCAGCAGCTTAGAGGGGACAGGGGTCGGCTACACCTTC
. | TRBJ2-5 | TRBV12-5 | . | CASGLKQGETQYF | TGTGCTAGTGGTTTGAAACAGGGAGAGACCCAGTACTTC
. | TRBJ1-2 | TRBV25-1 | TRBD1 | CASSVQGQGYYGYTF | TGTGCCAGCAGCGTTCAAGGACAGGGATACTATGGCTACACCTTC
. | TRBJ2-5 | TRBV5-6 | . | CASSLSGQETQYF | TGTGCCAGCAGCTTGTCGGGGCAAGAGACCCAGTACTTC
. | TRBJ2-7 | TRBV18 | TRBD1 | CASSPPVAGGNYEQYF | TGTGCCAGCTCACCACCGGTGGCAGGGGGCAACTACGAGCAGTACTTC
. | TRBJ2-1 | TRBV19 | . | CASTTGTRRYNEQFF | TGTGCCAGTACGACGGGGACACGGAGATACAATGAGCAGTTCTTC
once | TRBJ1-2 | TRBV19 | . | CASGSQTHPSNYGYTF | TGTGCCAGTGGATCCCAGACACATCCCTCTAACTATGGCTACACCTTC
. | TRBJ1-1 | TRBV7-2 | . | CASSPYKNTEAFF | TGTGCCAGCAGCCCCTATAAGAACACTGAAGCTTTCTTT
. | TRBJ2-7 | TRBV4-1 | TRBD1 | CASSRDRGYEQYF | TGCGCCAGCTCCCGGGACAGGGGCTACGAGCAGTACTTC
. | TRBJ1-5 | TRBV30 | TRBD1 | CAWSRGTGGFGTRDQPQHF | TGTGCCTGGAGTCGAGGGACAGGGGGCTTCGGAACTCGAGATCAGCCCCAGCATTTT
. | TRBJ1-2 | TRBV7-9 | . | CASVELDSLGYGYTF | TGTGCCAGCGTTGAACTAGACTCACTAGGCTATGGCTACACCTTC
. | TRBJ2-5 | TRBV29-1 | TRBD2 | CSVEEGRGETQYF | TGCAGCGTTGAGGAGGGGAGGGGAGAGACCCAGTACTTC
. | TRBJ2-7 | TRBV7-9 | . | CASSLGTSEQYF | TGTGCCAGCAGCTTAGGTACATCCGAGCAGTACTTC
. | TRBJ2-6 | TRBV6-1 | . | CAGQNSGANVLTF | TGTGCCGGACAGAACTCTGGGGCCAACGTCCTGACTTTC
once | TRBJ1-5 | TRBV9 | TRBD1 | CASIHKPHRGPTTDSNQPQHF | TGTGCCAGCATCCATAAGCCTCACAGGGGGCCAACAACGGATAGCAATCAGCCCCAGCATTTT
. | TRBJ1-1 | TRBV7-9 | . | CASSLVDTNTEAFF | TGTGCCAGCAGCTTAGTAGATACGAACACTGAAGCTTTCTTT
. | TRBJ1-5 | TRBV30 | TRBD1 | CAWAERDSINQPQHF | TGTGCCTGGGCAGAACGGGACAGCATAAATCAGCCCCAGCATTTT
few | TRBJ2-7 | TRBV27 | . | CASRQGTAYEQYF | TGTGCCAGCCGCCAGGGGACGGCCTACGAGCAGTACTTC
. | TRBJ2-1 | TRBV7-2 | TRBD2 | CASSPPGKREPYNEQFF | TGTGCCAGCAGCCCCCCCGGGAAGCGGGAGCCCTACAATGAGCAGTTCTTC
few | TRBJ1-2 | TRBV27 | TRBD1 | CASSTTGGYEGYTF | TGTGCCAGCAGCACGACAGGGGGATACGAGGGCTACACCTTC
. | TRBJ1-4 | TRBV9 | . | CASSVGGSSNEKLFF | TGTGCCAGCAGCGTAGGGGGCAGTTCTAATGAAAAACTGTTTTTT
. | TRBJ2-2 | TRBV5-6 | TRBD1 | CASSPRIGGTGGASGELFF | TGTGCCAGCAGCCCCCGGATTGGAGGGACAGGGGGCGCTAGCGGGGAGCTGTTTTTT
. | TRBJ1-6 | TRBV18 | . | CASSVRDDNSPLHF | TGTGCCAGCTCAGTGAGGGATGACAATTCACCCCTCCACTTT
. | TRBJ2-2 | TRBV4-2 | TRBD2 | CASSPLLRWEGTGELFF | TGTGCCAGCAGCCCGCTGCTAAGATGGGAGGGCACCGGGGAGCTGTTTTTT
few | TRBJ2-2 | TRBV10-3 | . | CAITKEMNTGELFF | TGTGCCATCACTAAAGAGATGAACACCGGGGAGCTGTTTTTT
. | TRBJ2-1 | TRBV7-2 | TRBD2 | CASSLAGLAVYNEQFF | TGTGCCAGCAGCTTAGCGGGACTAGCGGTCTACAATGAGCAGTTCTTC
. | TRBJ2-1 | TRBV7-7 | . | CASSSTGTQNEQFF | TGTGCCAGCAGCTCCACCGGGACTCAAAATGAGCAGTTCTTC
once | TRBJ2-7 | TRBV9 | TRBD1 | CASSPRTGNYEQYF | TGTGCCAGCAGCCCGCGGACAGGAAACTACGAGCAGTACTTC
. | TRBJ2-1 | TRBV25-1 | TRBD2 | CASRGTSGGALNEQFF | TGTGCCAGCAGGGGTACTAGCGGGGGGGCTCTCAATGAGCAGTTCTTC
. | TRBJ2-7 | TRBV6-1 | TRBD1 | CASSDRTGGPKTYEQYF | TGTGCCAGCAGTGATCGGACAGGGGGCCCGAAAACCTACGAGCAGTACTTC
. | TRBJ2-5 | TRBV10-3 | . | CAAQGRGSGETQYF | TGTGCCGCCCAGGGCAGGGGTAGTGGAGAGACCCAGTACTTC
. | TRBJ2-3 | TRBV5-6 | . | CASSWTLGVDTQYF | TGTGCCAGCAGCTGGACGCTAGGGGTAGATACGCAGTATTTT
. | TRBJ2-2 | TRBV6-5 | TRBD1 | CASSLQGVNGELFF | TGTGCCAGCAGTCTACAGGGGGTCAACGGGGAGCTGTTTTTT
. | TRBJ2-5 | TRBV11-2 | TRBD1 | CASSSGQGLVEVETQYF | TGTGCCAGCAGCTCGGGACAGGGGTTGGTCGAGGTGGAGACCCAGTACTTC